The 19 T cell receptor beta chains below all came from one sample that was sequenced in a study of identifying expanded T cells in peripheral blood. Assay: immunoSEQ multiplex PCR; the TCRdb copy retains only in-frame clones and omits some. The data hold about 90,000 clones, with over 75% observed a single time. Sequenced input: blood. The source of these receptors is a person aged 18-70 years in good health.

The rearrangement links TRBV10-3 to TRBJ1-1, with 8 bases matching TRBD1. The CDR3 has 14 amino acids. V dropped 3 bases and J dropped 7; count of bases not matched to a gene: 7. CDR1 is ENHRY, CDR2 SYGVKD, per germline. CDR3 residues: CAISDRTGRSEAFF. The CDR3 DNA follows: TGTGCCATCAGTGATAGGACAGGGCGTAGTGAAGCTTTCTTT.

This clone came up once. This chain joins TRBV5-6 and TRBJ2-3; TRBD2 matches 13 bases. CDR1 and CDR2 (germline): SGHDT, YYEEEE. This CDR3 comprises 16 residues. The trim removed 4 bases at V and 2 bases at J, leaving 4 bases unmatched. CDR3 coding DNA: TGTGCCAGCAGCAAAGGACTAGCGGGGGCCACAGATACGCAGTATTTT. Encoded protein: CASSKGLAGATDTQYF.

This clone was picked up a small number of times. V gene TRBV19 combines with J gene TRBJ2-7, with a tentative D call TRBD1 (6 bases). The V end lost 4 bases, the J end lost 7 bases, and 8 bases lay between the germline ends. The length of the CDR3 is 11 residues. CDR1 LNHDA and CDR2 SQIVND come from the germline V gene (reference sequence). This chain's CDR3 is CASSRDMEQYF. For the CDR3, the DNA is TGTGCCAGTAGTAGGGACATGGAGCAGTACTTC.

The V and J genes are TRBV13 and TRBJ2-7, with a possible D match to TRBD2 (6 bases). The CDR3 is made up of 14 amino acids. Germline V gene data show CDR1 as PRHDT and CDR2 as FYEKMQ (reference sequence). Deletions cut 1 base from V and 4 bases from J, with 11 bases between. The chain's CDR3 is CASSLAGVDYEQYF. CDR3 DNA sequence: TGTGCCAGCAGCTTAGCGGGGGTAGATTACGAGCAGTACTTC. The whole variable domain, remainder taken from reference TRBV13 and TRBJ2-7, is AAGVIQSPRHLIKEKRETATLKCYPIPRHDTVYWYQQGPGQDPQFLISFYEKMQSDKGSIPDRFSAQQFSDYHSELNMSSLELGDSALYFCASSLAGVDYEQYFGPGTRLTVT.

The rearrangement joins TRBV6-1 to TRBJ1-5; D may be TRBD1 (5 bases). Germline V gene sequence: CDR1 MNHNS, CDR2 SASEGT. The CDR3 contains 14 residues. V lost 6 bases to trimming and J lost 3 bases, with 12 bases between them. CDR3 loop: CASREGRDNQPQHF. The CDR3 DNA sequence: TGTGCCAGCAGGGAGGGCAGGGACAATCAGCCCCAGCATTTT.

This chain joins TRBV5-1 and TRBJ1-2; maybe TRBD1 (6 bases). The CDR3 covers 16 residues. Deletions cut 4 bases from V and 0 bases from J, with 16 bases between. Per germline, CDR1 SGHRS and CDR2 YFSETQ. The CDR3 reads CASSNGGAPANYGYTF. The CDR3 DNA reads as TGCGCCAGCAGCAACGGGGGGGCGCCTGCTAACTATGGCTACACCTTC.

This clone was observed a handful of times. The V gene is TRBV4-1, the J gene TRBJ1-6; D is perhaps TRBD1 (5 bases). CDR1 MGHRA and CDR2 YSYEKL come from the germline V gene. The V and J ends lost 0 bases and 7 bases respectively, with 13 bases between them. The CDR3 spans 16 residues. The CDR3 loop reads CASSQDPTGSNSPLHF. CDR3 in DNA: TGCGCCAGCAGCCAAGACCCCACAGGCTCCAATTCACCCCTCCACTTT.

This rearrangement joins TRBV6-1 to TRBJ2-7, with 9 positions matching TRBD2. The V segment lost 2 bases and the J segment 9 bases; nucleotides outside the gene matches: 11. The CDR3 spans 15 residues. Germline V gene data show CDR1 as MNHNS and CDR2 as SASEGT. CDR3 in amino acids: CASSEPPSGESGQYF. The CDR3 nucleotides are TGTGCCAGCAGTGAACCCCCTAGCGGGGAATCAGGGCAGTACTTC.

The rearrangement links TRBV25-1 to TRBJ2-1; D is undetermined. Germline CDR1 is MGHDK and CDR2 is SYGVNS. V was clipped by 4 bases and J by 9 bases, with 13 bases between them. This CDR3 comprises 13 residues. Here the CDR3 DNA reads TGTGCCAGCAGTGTCCCTAAGTCTAGTGAGCAGTTCTTC. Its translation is CASSVPKSSEQFF.

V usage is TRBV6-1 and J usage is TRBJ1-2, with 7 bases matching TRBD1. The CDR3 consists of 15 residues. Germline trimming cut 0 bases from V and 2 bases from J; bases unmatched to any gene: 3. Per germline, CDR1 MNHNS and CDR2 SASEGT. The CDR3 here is CASSEAPGQNYGYTF. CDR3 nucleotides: TGTGCCAGCAGTGAAGCCCCGGGACAGAACTATGGCTACACCTTC.

CDR3: CASSVSVTEAFF. For the CDR3, the DNA is TGTGCCAGCAGTGTATCGGTTACTGAAGCTTTCTTT. The chain recombines TRBV6-1 with TRBJ1-1; no firm D call. Germline V gene data show CDR1 as MNHNS and CDR2 as SASEGT. This CDR3 spans 12 amino acids. Trimming left V 4 bases short and J 5 bases short, with 8 bases between.

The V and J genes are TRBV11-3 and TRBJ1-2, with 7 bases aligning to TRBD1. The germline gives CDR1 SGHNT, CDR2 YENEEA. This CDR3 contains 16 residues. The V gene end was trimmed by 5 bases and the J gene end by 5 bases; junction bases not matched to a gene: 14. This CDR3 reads CASSPRGQPPGYGYTF. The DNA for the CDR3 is TGTGCCAGCAGCCCACGGGGACAGCCGCCTGGGTATGGCTACACCTTC.

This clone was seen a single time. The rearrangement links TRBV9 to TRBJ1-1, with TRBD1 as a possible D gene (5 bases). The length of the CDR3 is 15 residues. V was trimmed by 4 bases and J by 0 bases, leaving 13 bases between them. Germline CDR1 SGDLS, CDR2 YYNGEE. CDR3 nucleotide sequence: TGTGCCAGCAGCCCCCCAGGGACCATGAACACTGAAGCTTTCTTT. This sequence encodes CASSPPGTMNTEAFF.

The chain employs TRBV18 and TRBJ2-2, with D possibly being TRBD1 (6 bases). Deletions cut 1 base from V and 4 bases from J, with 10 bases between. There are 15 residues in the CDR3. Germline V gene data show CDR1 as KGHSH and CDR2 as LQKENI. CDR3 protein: CASSPRDTLTGELFF. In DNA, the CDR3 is TGTGCCAGCTCACCACGGGACACCCTCACCGGGGAGCTGTTTTTT. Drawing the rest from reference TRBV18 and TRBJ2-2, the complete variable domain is NAGVMQNPRHLVRRRGQEARLRCSPMKGHSHVYWYRQLPEEGLKFMVYLQKENIIDESGMPKERFSAEFPKEGPSILRIQQVVRGDSAAYFCASSPRDTLTGELFFGEGSRLTVL.

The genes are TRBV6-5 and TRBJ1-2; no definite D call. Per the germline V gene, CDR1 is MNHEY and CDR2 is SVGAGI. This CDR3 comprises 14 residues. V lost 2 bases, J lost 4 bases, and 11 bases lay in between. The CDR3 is CASSYAETGYGYTF. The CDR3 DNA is TGTGCCAGCAGTTACGCGGAGACGGGCTATGGCTACACCTTC.

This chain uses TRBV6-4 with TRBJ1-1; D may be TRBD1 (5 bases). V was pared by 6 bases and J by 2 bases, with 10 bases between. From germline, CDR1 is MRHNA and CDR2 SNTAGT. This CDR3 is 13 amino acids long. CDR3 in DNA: TGTGCCAGCAGCCTGACAGTCAACACTGAAGCTTTCTTT. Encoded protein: CASSLTVNTEAFF.

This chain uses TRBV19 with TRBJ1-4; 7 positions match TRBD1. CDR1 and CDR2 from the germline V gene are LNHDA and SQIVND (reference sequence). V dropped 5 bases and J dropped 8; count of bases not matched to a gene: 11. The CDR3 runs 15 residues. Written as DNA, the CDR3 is TGTGCCAGTAGTCCCCACAGGGGTCTGGAAGAAAAACTGTTTTTT. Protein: CASSPHRGLEEKLFF.

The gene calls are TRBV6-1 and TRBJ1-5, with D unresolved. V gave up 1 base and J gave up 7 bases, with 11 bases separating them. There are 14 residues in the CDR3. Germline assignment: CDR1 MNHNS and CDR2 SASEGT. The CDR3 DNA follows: TGTGCCAGCAGTGAAGGGAGTGGGGTGCAGCCCCAGCATTTT. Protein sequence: CASSEGSGVQPQHF.

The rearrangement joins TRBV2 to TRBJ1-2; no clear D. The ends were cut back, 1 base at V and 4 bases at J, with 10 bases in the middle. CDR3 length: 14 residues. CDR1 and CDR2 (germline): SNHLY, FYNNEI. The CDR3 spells CASSEGIGIYGYTF. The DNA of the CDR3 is TGTGCCAGCAGTGAAGGAATTGGGATCTATGGCTACACCTTC. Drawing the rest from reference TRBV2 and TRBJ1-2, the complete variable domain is EPEVTQTPSHQVTQMGQEVILRCVPISNHLYFYWYRQILGQKVEFLVSFYNNEISEKSEIFDDQFSVERPDGSNFTLKIRSTKLEDSAMYFCASSEGIGIYGYTFGSGTRLTVV.